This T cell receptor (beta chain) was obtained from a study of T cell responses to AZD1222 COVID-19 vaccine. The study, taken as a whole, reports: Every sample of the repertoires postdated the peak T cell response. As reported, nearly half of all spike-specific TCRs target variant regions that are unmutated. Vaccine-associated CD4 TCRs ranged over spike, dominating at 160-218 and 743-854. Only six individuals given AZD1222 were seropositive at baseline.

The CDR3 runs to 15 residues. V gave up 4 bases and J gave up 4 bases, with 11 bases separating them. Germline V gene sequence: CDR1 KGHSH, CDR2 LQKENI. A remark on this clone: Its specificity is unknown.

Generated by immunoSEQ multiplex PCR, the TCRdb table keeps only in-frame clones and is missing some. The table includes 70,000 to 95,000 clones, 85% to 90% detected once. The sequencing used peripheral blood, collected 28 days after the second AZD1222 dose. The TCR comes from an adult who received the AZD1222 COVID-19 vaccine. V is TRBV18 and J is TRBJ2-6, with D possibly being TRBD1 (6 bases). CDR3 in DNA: TGTGCCAGCTCACTCCGGGACACCGGGGCCAACGTCCTGACTTTC. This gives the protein CASSLRDTGANVLTF.